This TCR beta chain emerged from a study of T cell responses to AZD1222 COVID-19 vaccine. Study-level results: Two AZD1222 administrations were followed by greater Spike-specific TCR breadth and depth. Donors were largely white British and mainly female; clonal diversity was possibly underestimated. It was only a handful of AZD1222 recipients who were seropositive at baseline.

After removal of 5 bases from V and 5 bases from J, the junction contained 9 bases not matched to a gene. Germline V gene data show CDR1 as WNHNN and CDR2 as SYGVQD (reference sequence). The CDR3 loop spans 15 amino acids. TCRdb's copy holds only in-frame clones and misses some; the assay was immunoSEQ multiplex PCR. The sample shows 70,000 or so clones, less than 90% of them seen only once. As to this clone: Its antigen is unidentified.

The receptor's source is an adult who received the AZD1222 COVID-19 vaccine. The sample consisted of peripheral blood, taken 28 days after the second AZD1222 dose. This rearrangement joins TRBV10-1 to TRBJ2-5; 9 bases align to TRBD1. CDR3 nucleotide sequence: TGCGCCAGCAGTCCCGGGACAGGGAAATGGGAGACCCAGTACTTC. Its translation is CASSPGTGKWETQYF.